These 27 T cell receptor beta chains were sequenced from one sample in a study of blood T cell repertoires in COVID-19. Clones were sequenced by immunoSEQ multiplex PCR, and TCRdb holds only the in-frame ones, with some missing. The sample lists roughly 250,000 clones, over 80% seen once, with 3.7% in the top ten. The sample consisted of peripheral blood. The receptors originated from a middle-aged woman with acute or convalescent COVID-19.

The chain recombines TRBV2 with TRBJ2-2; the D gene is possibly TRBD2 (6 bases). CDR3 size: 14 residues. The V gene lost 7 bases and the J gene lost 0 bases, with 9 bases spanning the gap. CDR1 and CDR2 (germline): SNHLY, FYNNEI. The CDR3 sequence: CASKRLANTGELFF. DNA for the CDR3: TGTGCCAGCAAGCGACTAGCGAACACCGGGGAGCTGTTTTTT.

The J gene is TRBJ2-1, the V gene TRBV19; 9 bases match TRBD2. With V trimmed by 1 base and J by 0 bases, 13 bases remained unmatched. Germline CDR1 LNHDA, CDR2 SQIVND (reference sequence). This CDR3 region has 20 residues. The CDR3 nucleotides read TGTGCCAGTAGTATAGTCCGAGGCCTTCTAGCGGGGAGCTCCTACAATGAGCAGTTCTTC. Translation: CASSIVRGLLAGSSYNEQFF.

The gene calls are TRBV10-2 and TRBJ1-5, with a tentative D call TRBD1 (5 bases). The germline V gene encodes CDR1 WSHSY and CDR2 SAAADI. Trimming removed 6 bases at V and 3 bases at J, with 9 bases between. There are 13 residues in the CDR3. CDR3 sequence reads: CASSDSYNQPQHF. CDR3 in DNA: TGCGCCAGCAGCGACAGCTACAATCAGCCCCAGCATTTT.

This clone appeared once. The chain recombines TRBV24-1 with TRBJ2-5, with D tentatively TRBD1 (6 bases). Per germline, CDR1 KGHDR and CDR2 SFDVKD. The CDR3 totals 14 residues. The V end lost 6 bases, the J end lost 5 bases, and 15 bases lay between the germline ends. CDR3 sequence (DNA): TGTGCCACCAGTCGGGGCCAGGGGTGGGAGACCCAGTACTTC. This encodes CATSRGQGWETQYF.

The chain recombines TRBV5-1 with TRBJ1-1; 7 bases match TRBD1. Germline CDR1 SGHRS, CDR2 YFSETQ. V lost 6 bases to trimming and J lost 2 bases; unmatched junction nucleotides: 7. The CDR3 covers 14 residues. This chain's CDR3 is CASTKTGSNTEAFF. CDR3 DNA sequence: TGCGCCAGCACTAAGACAGGGTCTAACACTGAAGCTTTCTTT.

The CDR3 loop reads CASSSIPDNGYTF. The CDR3 DNA reads as TGTGCCAGCAGCTCGATCCCGGACAATGGCTACACCTTC. The chain joins TRBV5-6 to TRBJ1-2; maybe TRBD1 (5 bases). V gave up 3 bases and J gave up 6 bases, with 12 bases separating them. The CDR3 extends over 13 amino acids. The V gene's germline CDR1 is SGHDT and CDR2 YYEEEE.

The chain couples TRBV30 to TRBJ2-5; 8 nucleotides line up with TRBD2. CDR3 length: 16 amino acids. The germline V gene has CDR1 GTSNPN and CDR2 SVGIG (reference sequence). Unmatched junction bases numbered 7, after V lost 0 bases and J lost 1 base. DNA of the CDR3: TGTGCCTGGAGTGTAGTAAGCGGGGGCTTCCAAGAGACCCAGTACTTC. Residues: CAWSVVSGGFQETQYF.

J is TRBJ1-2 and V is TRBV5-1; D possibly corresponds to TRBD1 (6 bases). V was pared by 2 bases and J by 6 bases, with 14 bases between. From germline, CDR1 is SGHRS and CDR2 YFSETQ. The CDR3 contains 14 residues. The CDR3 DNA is TGCGCCAGCAGCTTTAATCAGGGGTCTAATGGCTACACCTTC. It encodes CASSFNQGSNGYTF.

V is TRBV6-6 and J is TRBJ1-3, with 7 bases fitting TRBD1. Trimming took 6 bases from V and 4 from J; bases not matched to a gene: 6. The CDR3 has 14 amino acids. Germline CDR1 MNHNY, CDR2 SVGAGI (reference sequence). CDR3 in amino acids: CASSRRDRGNTIYF. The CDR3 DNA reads TGTGCCAGCAGCCGTCGGGACAGAGGAAACACCATATATTTT.

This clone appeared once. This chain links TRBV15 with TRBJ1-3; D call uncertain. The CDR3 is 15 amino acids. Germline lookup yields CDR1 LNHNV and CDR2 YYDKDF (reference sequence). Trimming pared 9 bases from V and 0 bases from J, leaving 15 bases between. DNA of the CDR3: TGTGCCACTTCACTAACACGTAGCTCTGGAAACACCATATATTTT. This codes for CATSLTRSSGNTIYF.

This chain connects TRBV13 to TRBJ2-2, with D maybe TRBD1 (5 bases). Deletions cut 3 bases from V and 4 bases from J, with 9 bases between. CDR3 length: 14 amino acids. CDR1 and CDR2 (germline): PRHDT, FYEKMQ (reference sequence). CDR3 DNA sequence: TGTGCCAGCAGCTTGAAGGGGTCCACCGGGGAGCTGTTTTTT. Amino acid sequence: CASSLKGSTGELFF.

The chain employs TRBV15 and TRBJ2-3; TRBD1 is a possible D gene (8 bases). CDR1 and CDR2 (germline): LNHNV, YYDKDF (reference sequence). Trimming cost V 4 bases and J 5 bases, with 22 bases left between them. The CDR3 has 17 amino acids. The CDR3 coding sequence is TGTGCCACCAGCACCCAGGGGGCGGGGGATTGGAAAGATACGCAGTATTTT. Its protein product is CATSTQGAGDWKDTQYF.

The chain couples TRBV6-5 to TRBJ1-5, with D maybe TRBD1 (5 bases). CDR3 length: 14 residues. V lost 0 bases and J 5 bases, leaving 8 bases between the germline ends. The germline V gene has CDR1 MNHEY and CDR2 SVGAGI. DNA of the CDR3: TGTGCCAGCAGTTACTCGGGCAGGGATCAGCCCCAGCATTTT. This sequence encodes CASSYSGRDQPQHF.

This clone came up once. The CDR3 reads CASSQGLDSGQAFF. The CDR3 coding sequence is TGTGCCAGCAGCCAAGGGTTGGACAGTGGTCAAGCTTTCTTT. The V call is TRBV3-1 (or the pseudogene TRBV3-2), the J call TRBJ1-1; weak D call: TRBD1 (6 bases). The CDR3 length is 14 residues. The V end lost 1 base, the J end lost 9 bases, and 15 bases lay between the germline ends. Germline CDR1 and CDR2: LGHDT and YNNKEL (reference sequence).

The CDR3 reads CAISRGTPTGTEAFF. The CDR3 DNA sequence: TGTGCCATCAGCAGAGGGACACCCACGGGGACTGAAGCTTTCTTT. The chain carries TRBV10-3 and TRBJ1-1; possibly TRBD1 for D (6 bases). The germline gives CDR1 ENHRY, CDR2 SYGVKD. The CDR3 runs 15 residues. Between the trimmed V and J ends, which lost 6 bases and 5 bases, there was a span of 19 bases.

The CDR3 region has the DNA TGTGCCAGCAGTGAGGCTCAGGGTGGAACTGAAGCTTTCTTT. Residues: CASSEAQGGTEAFF. The V call is TRBV2, the J call TRBJ1-1; TRBD1 might be the D (5 bases). Between the trimmed V and J ends, which lost 3 bases and 5 bases, there was a span of 13 bases. Per the germline V gene, CDR1 is SNHLY and CDR2 is FYNNEI. CDR3 length: 14 residues.

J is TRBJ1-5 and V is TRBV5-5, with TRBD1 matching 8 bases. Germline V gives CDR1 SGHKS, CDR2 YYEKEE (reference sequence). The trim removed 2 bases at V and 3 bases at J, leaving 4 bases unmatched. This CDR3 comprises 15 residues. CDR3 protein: CASSFQGALNQPQHF. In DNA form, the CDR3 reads TGTGCCAGCAGCTTTCAGGGGGCCCTCAATCAGCCCCAGCATTTT. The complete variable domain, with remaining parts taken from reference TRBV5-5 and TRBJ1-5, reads DAGVTQSPTHLIKTRGQQVTLRCSPISGHKSVSWYQQVLGQGPQFIFQYYEKEERGRGNFPDRFSARQFPNYSSELNVNALLLGDSALYLCASSFQGALNQPQHFGDGTRLSIL.

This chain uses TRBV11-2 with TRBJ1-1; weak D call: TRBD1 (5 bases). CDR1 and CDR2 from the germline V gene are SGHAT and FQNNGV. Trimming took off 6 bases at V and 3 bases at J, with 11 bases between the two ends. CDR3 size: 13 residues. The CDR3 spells CASRRQPDTEAFF. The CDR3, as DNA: TGTGCCAGCAGGAGACAGCCGGACACTGAAGCTTTCTTT.

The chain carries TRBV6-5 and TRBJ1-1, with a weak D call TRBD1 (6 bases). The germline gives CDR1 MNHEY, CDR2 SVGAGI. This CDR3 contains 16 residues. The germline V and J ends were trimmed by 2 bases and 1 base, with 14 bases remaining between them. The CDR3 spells CASSYPPGTRNTEAFF. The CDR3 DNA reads TGTGCCAGCAGTTACCCCCCTGGGACACGGAACACTGAAGCTTTCTTT.

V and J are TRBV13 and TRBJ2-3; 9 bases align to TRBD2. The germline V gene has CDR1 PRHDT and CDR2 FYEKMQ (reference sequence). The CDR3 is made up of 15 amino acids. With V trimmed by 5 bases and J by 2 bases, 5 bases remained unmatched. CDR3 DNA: TGTGCCAGCAGCCGGAGACTAGCGGACACAGATACGCAGTATTTT. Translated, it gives CASSRRLADTDTQYF.

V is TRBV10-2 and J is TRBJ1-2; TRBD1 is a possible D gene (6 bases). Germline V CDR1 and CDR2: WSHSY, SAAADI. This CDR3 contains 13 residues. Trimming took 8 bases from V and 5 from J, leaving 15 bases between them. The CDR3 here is CASALGAGYGYTF. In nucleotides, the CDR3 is TGCGCCAGCGCCCTGGGGGCAGGGTATGGCTACACCTTC.

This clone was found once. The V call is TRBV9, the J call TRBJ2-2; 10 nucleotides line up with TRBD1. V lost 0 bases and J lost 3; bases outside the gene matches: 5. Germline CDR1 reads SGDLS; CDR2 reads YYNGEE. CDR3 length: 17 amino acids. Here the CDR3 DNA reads TGTGCCAGCAGCGTAGTGGCGGGACAGGGGTACACCGGGGAGCTGTTTTTT. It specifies CASSVVAGQGYTGELFF.

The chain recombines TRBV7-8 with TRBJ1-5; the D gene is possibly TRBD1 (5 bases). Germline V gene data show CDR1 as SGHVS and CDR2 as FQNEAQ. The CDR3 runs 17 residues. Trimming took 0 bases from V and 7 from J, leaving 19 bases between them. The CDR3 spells CASSLATTVPLRQPQHF. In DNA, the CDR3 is TGTGCCAGCAGCTTAGCGACGACAGTTCCCCTTCGGCAGCCCCAGCATTTT. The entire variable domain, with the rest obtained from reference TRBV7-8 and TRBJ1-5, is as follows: GAGVSQSPRYKVAKRGQDVALRCDPISGHVSLFWYQQALGQGPEFLTYFQNEAQLDKSGLPSDRFFAERPEGSVSTLKIQRTQQEDSAVYLCASSLATTVPLRQPQHFGDGTRLSIL.

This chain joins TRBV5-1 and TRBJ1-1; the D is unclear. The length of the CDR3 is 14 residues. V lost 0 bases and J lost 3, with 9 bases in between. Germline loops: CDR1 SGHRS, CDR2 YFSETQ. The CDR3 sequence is CASSLGRKDTEAFF. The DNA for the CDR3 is TGCGCCAGCAGCTTGGGGCGGAAAGACACTGAAGCTTTCTTT.

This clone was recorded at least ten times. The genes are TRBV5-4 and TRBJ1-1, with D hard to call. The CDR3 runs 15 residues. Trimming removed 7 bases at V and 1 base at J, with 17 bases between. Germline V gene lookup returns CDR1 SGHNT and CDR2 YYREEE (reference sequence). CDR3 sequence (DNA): TGTGCCAGCGGGCGGGGAATTGGGGAGAACACTGAAGCTTTCTTT. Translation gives CASGRGIGENTEAFF.

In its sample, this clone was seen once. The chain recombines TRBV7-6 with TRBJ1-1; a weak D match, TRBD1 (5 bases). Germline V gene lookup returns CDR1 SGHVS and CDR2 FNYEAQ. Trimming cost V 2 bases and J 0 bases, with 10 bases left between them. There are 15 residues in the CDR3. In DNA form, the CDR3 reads TGTGCCAGCAGCTTAAACGCGGACATGAACACTGAAGCTTTCTTT. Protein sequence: CASSLNADMNTEAFF.

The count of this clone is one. In nucleotides, the CDR3 is TGTGCCAGCAGCTTCCGTTCCAGGGCGACAGGGGTCCGCAATGAGCAGTTCTTC. Encoded protein: CASSFRSRATGVRNEQFF. The chain couples TRBV7-2 to TRBJ2-1; TRBD1 matches 8 bases. V lost 3 bases to trimming and J lost 6 bases; unmatched junction nucleotides: 16. The CDR3 extends over 18 amino acids. Germline V gene sequence: CDR1 SGHTA, CDR2 FQGNSA.